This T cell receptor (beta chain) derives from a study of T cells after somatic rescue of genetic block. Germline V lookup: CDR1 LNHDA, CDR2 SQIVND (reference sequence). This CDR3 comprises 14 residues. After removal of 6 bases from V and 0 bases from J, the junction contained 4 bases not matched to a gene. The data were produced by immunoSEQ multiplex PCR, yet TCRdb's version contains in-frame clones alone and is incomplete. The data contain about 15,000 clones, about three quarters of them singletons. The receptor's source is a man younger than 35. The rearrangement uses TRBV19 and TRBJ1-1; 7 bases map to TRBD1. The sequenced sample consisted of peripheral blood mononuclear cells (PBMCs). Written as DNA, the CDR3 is TGTGCCAGTAGGACAGGGACATTGAACACTGAAGCTTTCTTT. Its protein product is CASRTGTLNTEAFF.